This TCR beta chain was captured by sequencing in a study of blood T cell repertoires in COVID-19. Study details: Sources were T cells, B-cell-depleted T cells, or PBMCs; the material itself was cDNA or gDNA.

Using immunoSEQ multiplex PCR, the repertoire was profiled, and TCRdb retains in-frame clones only, with some absent. The sample yields some 150,000 clones, roughly 79% seen once. Germline trimming cut 8 bases from V and 4 bases from J; bases unmatched to any gene: 2. CDR3 length: 12 residues. CDR1 and CDR2 (germline): GTSNPN, SVGIG (reference sequence). The chain joins TRBV30 to TRBJ1-2; TRBD1 matches at 12 bases. The TCR comes from a human donor with acute or convalescent COVID-19. The donor label of this sample is uncertain. The sample comprised peripheral blood. CDR3 in amino acids: CARDRGLYGYTF. The CDR3 DNA follows: TGTGCCCGGGACAGGGGGCTCTATGGCTACACCTTC.